The rows below give T cell receptor beta chains drawn from one sample of a study. TCRdb called the 5' RACE reads again in MiXCR, with one record for every CDR3 protein. The table has 12,000 or so distinct CDR3 sequences, just over 50% seen once; the top ten hold 9.5% to 15%. The material sequenced was tumor-infiltrating Tregs sorted from the breast tumor. These receptors came from a female donor with breast cancer. Both conserved end residues are trimmed from each CDR3.

v_gene,len,j_gene,CDR3aa
TRBV18,11,TRBJ2-2,ASSPANTGELF
TRBV6-5,11,TRBJ1-2,ASIAGQGFGYT
TRBV7-2,13,TRBJ2-2,ASTTPGGITGELF
TRBV5-1,13,TRBJ2-1,ASSPGTRTKPEQF
TRBV20-1,13,TRBJ2-4,SAIPRVGQKNIQY
TRBV11-2,12,TRBJ2-5,ASSSNYRDETQY
TRBV27,12,TRBJ1-2,ASRPWTENGGYT
TRBV20-1,12,TRBJ2-5,SARYRGPGETQY
TRBV7-2,14,TRBJ1-2,ASSLVGGQGAYGYT
TRBV18,11,TRBJ1-5,ASSPSGNQPQH
TRBV6-2/TRBV6-3,12,TRBJ2-7,ASRPGGRSYEQY
TRBV6-1,13,TRBJ1-6,ASRSRTTDNSPLH
TRBV7-7,11,TRBJ2-1,ASSARTGYEQF
TRBV5-1,12,TRBJ2-7,ASSLSSGSYEQY
TRBV27,10,TRBJ2-5,ASSPLGETQY
TRBV4-3,14,TRBJ2-3,ASSQDLAGSTDTQY
TRBV11-2,13,TRBJ2-2,ASSLVAGNTGELF
TRBV11-2,11,TRBJ1-1,ASSLEGGTEAF
TRBV12-3/TRBV12-4,11,TRBJ2-7,ASRATGVYEQY
TRBV7-2,9,TRBJ2-7,ASSPDYEQY
TRBV4-2,13,TRBJ1-2,ASSQGVLRSYGYT
TRBV29-1,10,TRBJ2-4,SVYGQGNIQY
TRBV11-2,12,TRBJ2-1,ASSLAGAYNEQF
TRBV7-3,13,TRBJ1-5,ASSLKVSLNQPQH
TRBV12-3/TRBV12-4,9,TRBJ1-1,ASSESAEAF
TRBV4-3,13,TRBJ1-6,ASSRGQIDNSPLH
TRBV20-1,9,TRBJ1-2,SADVRGGYT
TRBV7-9,12,TRBJ2-5,ASSLAWGGETQY
TRBV29-1,10,TRBJ2-7,SGGDRNYEQY
TRBV9,12,TRBJ2-2,ASKSGENTGELF
TRBV4-2,15,TRBJ2-7,ASSQGLRSGGEVEQY
TRBV20-1,12,TRBJ1-1,SARKDRVLTEAF
TRBV30,12,TRBJ1-2,AWSLPGTVLGYT
TRBV20-1,13,TRBJ1-2,SGRGQGRTNYGYT
TRBV19,12,TRBJ2-1,ASSRPPGGNEQF
TRBV12-3/TRBV12-4,12,TRBJ2-4,ASRPTGVVNIQY
TRBV5-1,12,TRBJ2-5,ASSSSSTQETQY
TRBV29-1,11,TRBJ2-2,SVWGVDTGELS
TRBV10-3,11,TRBJ2-2,AISGENTGELF
TRBV5-1,11,TRBJ2-1,ASSSVRHDEQF
TRBV20-1,12,TRBJ2-1,STKGAGSYNEQF
TRBV20-1,11,TRBJ2-7,RIQGAYTYEQY
TRBV4-2,13,TRBJ2-3,ASSQGGTSAATQY
TRBV20-1,13,TRBJ2-3,SASPGLAGTDTQY
TRBV7-2,10,TRBJ2-3,ASSANTDTQY
TRBV7-9,11,TRBJ2-3,ASSPRGTDTQY
TRBV6-2/TRBV6-3,13,TRBJ2-3,ASRPTRIAADTQY
TRBV7-2,12,TRBJ2-7,ASSLTSGRNEQY
TRBV7-9,13,TRBJ2-5,ASSSSGGTQETQY
TRBV6-5,14,TRBJ1-1,ASSPRGGYMNTEAF
TRBV7-2,12,TRBJ1-3,ASSLGGNGNTIY
TRBV20-1,14,TRBJ1-1,SAIDLVLRFNTEAF
TRBV20-1,12,TRBJ2-2,SARLAGDTGELF
TRBV7-8,10,TRBJ2-3,ASSPGQDTQY
TRBV12-3/TRBV12-4,17,TRBJ2-3,ASTSGFTSGGTMADTQY
TRBV10-3,12,TRBJ2-1,AISDSGSGNEQF